This is a list of T cell receptor beta chains from one sample in a study of blood T cell repertoires in COVID-19. Produced via immunoSEQ multiplex PCR; TCRdb's table is partial and in-frame only. The sample comprises about 180,000 clones, roughly 81% of which are singletons, and around 11% rests with the top ten. The sequencing sample was made of peripheral blood. Source of these receptors: a woman aged 80 or over with COVID-19, enrolled during active disease. The CDR3 runs from the conserved cysteine through the conserved F or W. D genes are given only for firm matches. Part of the rows lack a size; the others show once, few, many or a class for expanded clones.

d_call: TRBD2
clone_size: -
v_call: TRBV10-3
j_call: TRBJ2-1
cdr3_nt: TGTGCCATCAGTGCATACCTTACCGGGACTAGCGGGAGCAATGAGCAGTTCTTC
cdr3_aa: CAISAYLTGTSGSNEQFF

d_call: TRBD1
clone_size: -
v_call: TRBV5-1
j_call: TRBJ2-1
cdr3_nt: TGCGCCAGCAGCCTACAGGGGAGCTCCTACAATGAGCAGTTCTTC
cdr3_aa: CASSLQGSSYNEQFF

d_call: TRBD1
clone_size: -
v_call: TRBV5-6
j_call: TRBJ1-6
cdr3_nt: TGTGCCAGCAGCTTCCGGACAGGGTATAATTCACCCCTCCACTTT
cdr3_aa: CASSFRTGYNSPLHF

d_call: TRBD1
clone_size: -
v_call: TRBV19
j_call: TRBJ1-1
cdr3_nt: TGTGCCAGTAGTACCACAGGGGATACTGAAGCTTTCTTT
cdr3_aa: CASSTTGDTEAFF

d_call: TRBD1
clone_size: -
v_call: TRBV5-1
j_call: TRBJ1-1
cdr3_nt: TGCGCCAGCAGCTCACCGGGACAGGGAGGGGCTGAAGCTTTCTTT
cdr3_aa: CASSSPGQGGAEAFF

d_call: -
clone_size: few
v_call: TRBV28
j_call: TRBJ1-2
cdr3_nt: TGTGCCAGCACTCGCCGGCTAGACTATGGCTACACCTTC
cdr3_aa: CASTRRLDYGYTF

d_call: TRBD1
clone_size: -
v_call: TRBV5-1
j_call: TRBJ2-3
cdr3_nt: TGCGCCAGCAGCTGGGGACAGGGAGATACGCAGTATTTT
cdr3_aa: CASSWGQGDTQYF

d_call: -
clone_size: -
v_call: TRBV18
j_call: TRBJ2-3
cdr3_nt: TGTGCCAGCTCACCAAGGCCGTTAGGGGTCACAGATACGCAGTATTTT
cdr3_aa: CASSPRPLGVTDTQYF

d_call: -
clone_size: -
v_call: TRBV7-3
j_call: TRBJ2-1
cdr3_nt: TGTGCCAGCAGCTTAAGGCCTAGCTCCTACAATGAGCAGTTCTTC
cdr3_aa: CASSLRPSSYNEQFF

d_call: -
clone_size: -
v_call: TRBV27
j_call: TRBJ1-2
cdr3_nt: TGTGCCAGCAGTTTAACGGGTGAATTGAAGGCCTATGGCTACACCTTC
cdr3_aa: CASSLTGELKAYGYTF

d_call: TRBD2
clone_size: -
v_call: TRBV18
j_call: TRBJ2-5
cdr3_nt: TGTGCCAGCTCCCCCTCAAGCGGGAGACTACAAGAGACCCAGTACTTC
cdr3_aa: CASSPSSGRLQETQYF

d_call: -
clone_size: -
v_call: TRBV5-6
j_call: TRBJ2-7
cdr3_nt: TGTGCCAGCAGCTTGTGGCGGCGGCAGGGGACCTACGAGCAGTACTTC
cdr3_aa: CASSLWRRQGTYEQYF

d_call: TRBD1
clone_size: -
v_call: TRBV19
j_call: TRBJ1-5
cdr3_nt: TGTGCCAGCAGGGGGTGGGGGGGCAATCAGCCCCAGCATTTT
cdr3_aa: CASRGWGGNQPQHF

d_call: TRBD1
clone_size: -
v_call: TRBV3-1/TRBV3-2
j_call: TRBJ1-5
cdr3_nt: TGTGCCAGCAGCCTCACAGGGGGACAGCCCCAGCATTTT
cdr3_aa: CASSLTGGQPQHF

d_call: -
clone_size: -
v_call: TRBV7-9
j_call: TRBJ2-2
cdr3_nt: TGTGCCAGCGACAGAACCGGGGAGCTGTTTTTT
cdr3_aa: CASDRTGELFF

d_call: TRBD1
clone_size: -
v_call: TRBV9
j_call: TRBJ2-1
cdr3_nt: TGTGCCAGCAGCGTAACAGGGGGCTCCTACAATGAGCAGTTCTTC
cdr3_aa: CASSVTGGSYNEQFF